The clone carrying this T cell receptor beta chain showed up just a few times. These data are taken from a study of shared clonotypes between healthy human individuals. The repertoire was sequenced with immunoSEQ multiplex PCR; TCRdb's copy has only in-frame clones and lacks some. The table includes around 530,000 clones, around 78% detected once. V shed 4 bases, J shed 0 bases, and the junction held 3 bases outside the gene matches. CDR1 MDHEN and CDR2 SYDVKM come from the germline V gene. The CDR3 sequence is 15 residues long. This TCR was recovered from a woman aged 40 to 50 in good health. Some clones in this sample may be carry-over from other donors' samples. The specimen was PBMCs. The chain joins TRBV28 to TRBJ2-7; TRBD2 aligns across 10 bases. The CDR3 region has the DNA TGTGCCAGCAGTTCTCTAGCGGGAGACTCCTACGAGCAGTACTTC. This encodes CASSSLAGDSYEQYF.